This T cell receptor (beta chain) comes out of a study of T cells in Graves' hyperthyroidism and ophthalmopathy (dated by TCRdb to about 2019). Study-level background: A discovery cohort of roughly 100 patients, about 43 with Graves' ophthalmopathy and 55 to 65 with stable Graves' hyperthyroidism, was used to find distinguishing TCR V-J signatures. Whether ophthalmopathy could be predicted prospectively was tested in an independent validation cohort made up of about 18 hyperthyroidism patients plus 17 patients who later progressed to ophthalmopathy. For training and testing, the roughly 93 patients in the discovery cohort were randomly divided in a 7:3 ratio. Thyroid tissue and blood T-cell repertoires from roughly 6 Graves' hyperthyroidism patients were also compared in the study. Once sampling was done, hyperthyroidism patients were given methimazole at a starting dose of 30 mg daily, whereas ophthalmopathy patients were given high-dose intravenous methylprednisolone. The paper reports TCR Vbeta CDR3 sequencing of roughly 140 peripheral blood samples: approximately 41 ophthalmopathy, under 85 hyperthyroidism and around 17 progressor patients.

There are 11 amino acids in the CDR3, from cysteine to phenylalanine inclusive. CDR3 DNA is the only sequence kept; it has 33 bases, read in frame from the first base. The junction shows trimming of 7 bases on V and 8 bases on J, plus 14 bases between the germline ends. Taken from the germline V gene (reference sequence), the CDR1 and CDR2 loops are DFQATT and SNEGSKA. As for this clonotype: The antigen this receptor binds is unknown. Per-base qualities were not stored, and no clone one base away is much larger.

Here is what the overall study found, with its caveats: Most expanded thyroid clonotypes (frequency above 0.001) were also found in blood, which suggests that blood repertoires may mirror thyroid immune responses. No statistical method was used to set the sample size in advance, and investigators knew the group allocation. In cross-validation, a model built on a 13 V-J signature told ophthalmopathy apart from stable hyperthyroidism with 85% to 90% sensitivity and roughly 81% specificity, and in testing the same model reached 80%/75%. In validation, the model predicted progression to ophthalmopathy with approximately 70% sensitivity and 72% to 75% specificity, a median of 6.5 months before onset.

The TCR beta CDR3 regions were amplified from the RNA transcripts. For the first round of RT-PCR on the TCR CDR3, the HTBI primer set was used together with the Qiagen OneStep RT-PCR kit. Libraries were constructed in a second round of multiplex PCR, after which size selection and purification were carried out. Libraries were sequenced paired-end with 100 bp reads on an Illumina HiSeq2000. Per the original workflow: SOAPnuke was used to process the raw data, throwing out any read that contained adapters or uncalled bases, had a mean Phred below 15, or lacked an exact constant-primer or identifier match. High-quality paired reads were merged using COPE v1.2.5, and each unique nucleotide sequence was defined as a clonotype. MiTCR v1.1 was used to align clonotypes to the IMGT TRBV, TRBD and TRBJ reference segments. Analysis was restricted to V-J combinations with a frequency above 0.0001, which covered 99.2% of repertoires. A TCS score was defined as the ratio of F50 (clonal expansion) to E x V (chaos), with BLOSUM62-based TCRdist applied between CDR3 peptides within each V-J. Welch's t-statistics and random forest reduced roughly 530 V-J features to about 12, which were used in a naive Bayes classifier (R e1071). The Morisita-Horn index was used to measure how similar the thyroid and blood repertoires were. TCRdb took the public reads, trimmed them with fastp at Q25, ran MiXCR for clone calling and kept in-frame beta chains. Each record represents a unique CDR3 protein, reported with the most common genes and DNA among its rows. TCRdb, rather than the study authors, made the V and J calls. The sample contains more than 500,000 distinct CDR3 sequences, 40% to 50% of them found a single time. The ten largest clones represent about 43% of the sample.

Exclusion was applied to patients with uncontrolled infections, other autoimmune diseases, pregnancy or lactation. Diagnoses were based on clinical symptoms, serum thyroxine and TRAb, thyroid ultrasound and orbital computed tomography. Total RNA was extracted using Trizol reagent, and RNA quality was assessed on an Agilent 2100 Bioanalyzer. Sequencing was carried out using peripheral blood or thyroid tissue (not recorded which). This clonotype was sampled from an adult woman with Graves' disease, either hyperthyroidism or ophthalmopathy (not recorded which). In this chain, TRBV20-1 is recombined with TRBJ1-1; no D segment can be confidently identified. The DNA reads TGCAGTGTTGATTTTTGGCCCGAAGCTTTCTTT. This encodes CSVDFWPEAFF.